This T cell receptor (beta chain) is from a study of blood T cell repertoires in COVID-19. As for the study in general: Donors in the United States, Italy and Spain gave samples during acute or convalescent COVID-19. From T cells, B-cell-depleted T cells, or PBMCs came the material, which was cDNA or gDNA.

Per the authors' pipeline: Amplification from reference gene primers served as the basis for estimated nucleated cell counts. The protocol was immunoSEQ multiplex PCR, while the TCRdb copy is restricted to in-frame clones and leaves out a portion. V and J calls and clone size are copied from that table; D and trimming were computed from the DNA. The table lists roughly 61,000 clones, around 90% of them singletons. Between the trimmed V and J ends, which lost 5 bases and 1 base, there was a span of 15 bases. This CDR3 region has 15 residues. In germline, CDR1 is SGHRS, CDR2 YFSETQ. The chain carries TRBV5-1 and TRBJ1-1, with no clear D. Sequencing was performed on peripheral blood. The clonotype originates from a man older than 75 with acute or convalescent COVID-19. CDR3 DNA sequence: TGCGCCAGCAGACCCGCGGGAGGTCCGAACACTGAAGCTTTCTTT. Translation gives CASRPAGGPNTEAFF.